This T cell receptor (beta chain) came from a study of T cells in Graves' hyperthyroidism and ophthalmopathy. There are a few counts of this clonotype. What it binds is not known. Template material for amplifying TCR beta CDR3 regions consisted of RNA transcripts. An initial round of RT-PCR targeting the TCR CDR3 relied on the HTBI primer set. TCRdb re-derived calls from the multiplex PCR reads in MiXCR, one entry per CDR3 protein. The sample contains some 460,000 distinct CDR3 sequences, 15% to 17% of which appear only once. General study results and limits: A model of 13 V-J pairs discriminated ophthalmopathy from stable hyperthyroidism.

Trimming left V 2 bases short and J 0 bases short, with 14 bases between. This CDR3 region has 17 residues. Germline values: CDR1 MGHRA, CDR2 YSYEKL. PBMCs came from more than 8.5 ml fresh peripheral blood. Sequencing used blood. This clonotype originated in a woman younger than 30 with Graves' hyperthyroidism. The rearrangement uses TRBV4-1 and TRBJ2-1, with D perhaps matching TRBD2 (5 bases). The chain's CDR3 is CASSQKGPGSSYNEQFF. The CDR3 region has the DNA TGCGCCAGCAGCCAAAAGGGCCCGGGGAGCTCCTACAATGAGCAGTTCTTC.